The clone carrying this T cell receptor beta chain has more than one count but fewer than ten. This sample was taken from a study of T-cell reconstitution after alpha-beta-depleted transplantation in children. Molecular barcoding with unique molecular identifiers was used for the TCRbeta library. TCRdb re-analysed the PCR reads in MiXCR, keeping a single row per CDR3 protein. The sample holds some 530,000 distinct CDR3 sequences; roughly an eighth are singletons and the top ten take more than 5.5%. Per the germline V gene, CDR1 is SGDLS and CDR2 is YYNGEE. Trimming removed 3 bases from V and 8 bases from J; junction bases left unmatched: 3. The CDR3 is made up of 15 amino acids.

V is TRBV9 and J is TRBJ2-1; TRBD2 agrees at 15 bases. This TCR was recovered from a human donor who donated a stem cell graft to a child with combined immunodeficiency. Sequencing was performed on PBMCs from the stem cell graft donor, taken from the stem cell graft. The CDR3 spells CASSGTSGGAYEQFF. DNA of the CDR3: TGTGCCAGCAGCGGGACTAGCGGGGGGGCCTATGAGCAGTTCTTC.